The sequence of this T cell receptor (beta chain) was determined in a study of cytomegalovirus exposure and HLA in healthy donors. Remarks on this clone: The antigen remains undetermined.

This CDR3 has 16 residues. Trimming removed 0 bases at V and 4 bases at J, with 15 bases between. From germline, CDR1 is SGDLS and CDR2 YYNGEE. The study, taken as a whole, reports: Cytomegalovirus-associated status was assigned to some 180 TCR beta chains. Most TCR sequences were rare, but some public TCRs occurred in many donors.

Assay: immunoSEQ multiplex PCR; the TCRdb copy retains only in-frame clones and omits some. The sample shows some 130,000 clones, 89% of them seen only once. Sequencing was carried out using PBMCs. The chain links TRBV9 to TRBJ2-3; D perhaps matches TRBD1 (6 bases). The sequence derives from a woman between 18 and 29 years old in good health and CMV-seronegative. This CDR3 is CASSVVPGESADTQYF. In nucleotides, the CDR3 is TGTGCCAGCAGCGTAGTACCAGGGGAGAGTGCAGATACGCAGTATTTT.